This T cell receptor beta chain is drawn from a study of CD8+CD57+ T cells in acquired aplastic anemia. General observations from the study: Common to patients and controls were approximately 30 CD8+ CDR3 sequences.

TCR beta VDJ combinations and CDR3 sequences were profiled from genomic DNA. TCRdb re-called the reads with MiXCR, one entry per CDR3 protein. The table includes 150,000 to 200,000 distinct CDR3 sequences, 60% to 80% detected once. V shed 3 bases and J shed 0 bases, with 18 bases lying between them. This CDR3 contains 18 residues. In germline, CDR1 is LNHDA, CDR2 SQIVND (reference sequence). Flow cytometry had shown expanded CD8+CD57+ cells in the patients chosen for sequencing. The patients, all of them, had severe acquired aplastic anemia. There was no therapy given to any patient before the blood sampling took place. Worth noting for this clonotype: Antigen: not known.

The clonotype was recovered from a human donor with aplastic anemia. Specimen: sorted CD4+, CD8+, or CD8+CD57+ T cells (not recorded which) from PBMCs. The chain couples TRBV19 to TRBJ1-5; D is possibly TRBD1 (6 bases). Here the CDR3 DNA reads TGTGCCAGTAGTATCCCCTTCGACGCAGGGGATAGCAATCAGCCCCAGCATTTT. Its translation: CASSIPFDAGDSNQPQHF.